Presented here are 3 T cell receptor beta chains from one specimen sequenced in a study of response to subunit inactivated influenza vaccine. TCRdb re-derived calls from the RT-PCR reads in MiXCR, one entry per CDR3 protein. The sample has 500,000 or so distinct CDR3 sequences; about 17% are singletons. The starting material was CD4+ T cells sorted from PBMCs, obtained about 23 months after vaccination. These receptors came from a man aged 50-75 years who received an inactivated influenza vaccine.

This chain joins TRBV7-2 and TRBJ1-6, with D maybe TRBD1 (5 bases). Germline values: CDR1 SGHTA, CDR2 FQGNSA. The CDR3 is made up of 16 amino acids. Trimming removed 5 bases at V and 2 bases at J, with 13 bases between. CDR3 sequence reads: CASSRDRGAYNSPLHF. CDR3 DNA: TGTGCCAGCAGCAGGGACCGAGGAGCCTATAATTCACCCCTCCACTTT.

This clonotype was detected many times. This chain connects TRBV6-1 to TRBJ1-1; D is possibly TRBD1 (6 bases). The ends were cut back, 6 bases at V and 6 bases at J, with 14 bases in the middle. Germline lookup yields CDR1 MNHNS and CDR2 SASEGT. This CDR3 contains 13 residues. The CDR3 bases are TGTGCCAGCAGGCGGAACAGGGATTCTGAAGCTTTCTTT. Its translation: CASRRNRDSEAFF.

This clonotype was counted many times. The V and J genes are TRBV7-6 and TRBJ2-1; TRBD2 agrees at 11 bases. Germline CDR1 SGHVS, CDR2 FNYEAQ. V lost 2 bases and J lost 11; bases outside the gene matches: 8. CDR3 size: 15 residues. The CDR3: CASSLLWTSGLKQFF. DNA for the CDR3: TGTGCCAGCAGCTTACTTTGGACTAGCGGGCTAAAGCAGTTCTTC.